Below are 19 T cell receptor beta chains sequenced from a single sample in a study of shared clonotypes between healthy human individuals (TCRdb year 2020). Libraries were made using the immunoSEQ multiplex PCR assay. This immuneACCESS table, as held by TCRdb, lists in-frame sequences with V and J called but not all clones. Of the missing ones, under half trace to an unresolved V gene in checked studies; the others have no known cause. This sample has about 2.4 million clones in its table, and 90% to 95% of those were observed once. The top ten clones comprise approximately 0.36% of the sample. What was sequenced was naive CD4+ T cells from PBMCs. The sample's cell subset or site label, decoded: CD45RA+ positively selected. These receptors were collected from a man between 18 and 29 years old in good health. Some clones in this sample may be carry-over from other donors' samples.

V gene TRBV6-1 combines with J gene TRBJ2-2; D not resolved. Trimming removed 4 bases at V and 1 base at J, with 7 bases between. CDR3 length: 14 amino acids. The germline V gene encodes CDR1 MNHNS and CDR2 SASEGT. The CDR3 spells CASSVTRNTGELFF. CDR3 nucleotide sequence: TGTGCCAGCAGTGTCACCCGGAACACCGGGGAGCTGTTTTTT.

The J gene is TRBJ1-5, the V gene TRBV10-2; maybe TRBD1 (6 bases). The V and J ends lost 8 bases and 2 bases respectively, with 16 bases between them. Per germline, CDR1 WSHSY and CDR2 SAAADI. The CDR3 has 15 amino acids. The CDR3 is CASGTGWSGNQPQHF. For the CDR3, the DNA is TGCGCCAGCGGAACAGGGTGGAGTGGCAATCAGCCCCAGCATTTT.

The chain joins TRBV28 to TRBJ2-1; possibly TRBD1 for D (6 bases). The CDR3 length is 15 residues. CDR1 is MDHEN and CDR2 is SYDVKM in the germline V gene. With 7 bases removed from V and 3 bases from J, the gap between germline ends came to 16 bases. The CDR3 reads CASTETGSYYNEQFF. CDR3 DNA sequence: TGTGCCAGCACCGAGACAGGTTCGTACTACAATGAGCAGTTCTTC.

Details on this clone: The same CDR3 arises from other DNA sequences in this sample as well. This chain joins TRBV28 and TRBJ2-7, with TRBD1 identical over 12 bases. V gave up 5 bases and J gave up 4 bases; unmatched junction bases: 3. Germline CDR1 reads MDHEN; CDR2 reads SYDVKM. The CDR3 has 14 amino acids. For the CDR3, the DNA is TGTGCCAGCAGTGGGGGACAGGGGGCTTACGAGCAGTACTTC. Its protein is CASSGGQGAYEQYF.

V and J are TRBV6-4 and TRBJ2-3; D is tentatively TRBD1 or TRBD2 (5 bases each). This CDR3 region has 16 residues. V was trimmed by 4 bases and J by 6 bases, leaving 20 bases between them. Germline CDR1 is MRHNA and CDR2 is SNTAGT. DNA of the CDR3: TGTGCCAGCAGTGCGACGGGGCACGGCCCGATGGATACGCAGTATTTT. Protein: CASSATGHGPMDTQYF.

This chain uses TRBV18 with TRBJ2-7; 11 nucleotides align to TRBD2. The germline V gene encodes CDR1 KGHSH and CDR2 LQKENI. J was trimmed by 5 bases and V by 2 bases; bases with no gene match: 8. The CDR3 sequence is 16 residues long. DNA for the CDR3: TGTGCCAGCTCACCAGGACTAGCGGGTACTTCCGACGAGCAGTACTTC. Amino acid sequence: CASSPGLAGTSDEQYF. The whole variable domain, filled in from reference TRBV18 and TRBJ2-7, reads NAGVMQNPRHLVRRRGQEARLRCSPMKGHSHVYWYRQLPEEGLKFMVYLQKENIIDESGMPKERFSAEFPKEGPSILRIQQVVRGDSAAYFCASSPGLAGTSDEQYFGPGTRLTVT.

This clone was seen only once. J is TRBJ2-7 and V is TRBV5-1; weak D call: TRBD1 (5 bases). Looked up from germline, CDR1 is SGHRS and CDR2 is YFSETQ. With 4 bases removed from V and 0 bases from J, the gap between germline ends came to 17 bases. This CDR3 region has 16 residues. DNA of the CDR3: TGCGCCAGCAGCCCCAGGGTATTACATACCTCCTACGAGCAGTACTTC. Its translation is CASSPRVLHTSYEQYF.

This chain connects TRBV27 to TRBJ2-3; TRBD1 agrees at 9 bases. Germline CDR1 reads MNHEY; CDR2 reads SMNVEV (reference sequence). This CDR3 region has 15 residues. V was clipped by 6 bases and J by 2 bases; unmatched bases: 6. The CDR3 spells CASRDRGHFTDTQYF. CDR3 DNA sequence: TGTGCCAGCAGGGACAGGGGACATTTCACAGATACGCAGTATTTT.

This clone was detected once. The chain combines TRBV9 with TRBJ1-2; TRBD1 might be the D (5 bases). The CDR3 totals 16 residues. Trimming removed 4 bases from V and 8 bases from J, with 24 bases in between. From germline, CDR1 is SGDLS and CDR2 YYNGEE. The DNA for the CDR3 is TGTGCCAGCAGCTCAAAAGAGGGGACCCACACTAGGGGCTACACCTTC. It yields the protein CASSSKEGTHTRGYTF.

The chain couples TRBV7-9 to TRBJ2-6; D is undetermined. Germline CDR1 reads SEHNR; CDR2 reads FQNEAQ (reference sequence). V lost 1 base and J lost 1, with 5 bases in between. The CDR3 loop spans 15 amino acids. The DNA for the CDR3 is TGTGCCAGCAGCTTAGGAGCATCTGGGGCCAACGTCCTGACTTTC. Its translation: CASSLGASGANVLTF.

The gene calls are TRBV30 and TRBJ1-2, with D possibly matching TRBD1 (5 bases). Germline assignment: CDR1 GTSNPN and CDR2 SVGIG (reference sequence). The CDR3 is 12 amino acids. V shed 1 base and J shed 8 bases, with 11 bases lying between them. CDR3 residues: CAWSDGGYGYTF. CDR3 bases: TGTGCCTGGAGTGATGGGGGGTACGGCTACACCTTC.

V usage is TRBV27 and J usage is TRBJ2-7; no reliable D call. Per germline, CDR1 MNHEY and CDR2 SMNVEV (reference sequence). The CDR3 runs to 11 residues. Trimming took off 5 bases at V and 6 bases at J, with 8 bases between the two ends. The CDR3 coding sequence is TGTGCCAGCAGTGTGGGCGGCGAGCAGTACTTC. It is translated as CASSVGGEQYF.

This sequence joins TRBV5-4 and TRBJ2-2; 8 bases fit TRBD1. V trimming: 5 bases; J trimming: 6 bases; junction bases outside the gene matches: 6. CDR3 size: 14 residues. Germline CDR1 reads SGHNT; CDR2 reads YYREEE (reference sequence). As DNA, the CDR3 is TGTGCCAGCAGAATGGGACAGGCCGCCGGGGAGCTGTTTTTT. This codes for CASRMGQAAGELFF.

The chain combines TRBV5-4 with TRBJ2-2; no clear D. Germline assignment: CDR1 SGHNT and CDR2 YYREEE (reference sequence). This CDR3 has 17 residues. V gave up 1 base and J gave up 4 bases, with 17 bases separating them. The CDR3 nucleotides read TGTGCCAGCAGCTTGTCGATAATGAGTAGTCCCACCGGGGAGCTGTTTTTT. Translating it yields CASSLSIMSSPTGELFF.

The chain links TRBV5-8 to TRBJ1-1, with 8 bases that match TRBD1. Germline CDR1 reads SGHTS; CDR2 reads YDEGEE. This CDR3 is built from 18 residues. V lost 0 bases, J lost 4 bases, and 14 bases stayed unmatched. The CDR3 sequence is CASSLGVGRGHGGTEAFF. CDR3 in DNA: TGTGCCAGCAGCTTGGGGGTAGGCAGGGGGCATGGTGGCACTGAAGCTTTCTTT.

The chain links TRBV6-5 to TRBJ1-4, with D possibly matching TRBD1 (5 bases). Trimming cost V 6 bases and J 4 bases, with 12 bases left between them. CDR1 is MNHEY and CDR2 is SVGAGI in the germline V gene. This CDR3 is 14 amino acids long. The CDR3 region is CASRLDSYNEKLFF. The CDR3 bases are TGTGCCAGCAGACTAGACAGCTATAATGAAAAACTGTTTTTT.

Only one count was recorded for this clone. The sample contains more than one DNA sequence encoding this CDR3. CDR3 nucleotides: TGTGCCAGCTCACCAGTGGGAGGAAGTTACGAGCAGTACTTC. It encodes CASSPVGGSYEQYF. This chain joins TRBV18 and TRBJ2-7; possibly TRBD2 for D (6 bases). The CDR3 covers 14 residues. CDR1 is KGHSH and CDR2 is LQKENI in the germline V gene. Deletions cut 2 bases from V and 4 bases from J, with 12 bases between.

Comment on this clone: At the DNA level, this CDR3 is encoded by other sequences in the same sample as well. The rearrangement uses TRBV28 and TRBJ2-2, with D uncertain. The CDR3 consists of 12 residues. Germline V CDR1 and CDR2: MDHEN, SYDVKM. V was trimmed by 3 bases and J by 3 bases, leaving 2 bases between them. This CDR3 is CASSFYTGELFF. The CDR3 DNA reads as TGTGCCAGCAGTTTCTACACCGGGGAGCTGTTTTTT.

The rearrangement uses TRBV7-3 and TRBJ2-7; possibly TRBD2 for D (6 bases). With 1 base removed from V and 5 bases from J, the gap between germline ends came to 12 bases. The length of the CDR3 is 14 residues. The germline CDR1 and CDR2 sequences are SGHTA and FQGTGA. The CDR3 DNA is TGTGCCAGCAGCTTAAGGGGCCCGGGGGACGAGCAGTACTTC. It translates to CASSLRGPGDEQYF.